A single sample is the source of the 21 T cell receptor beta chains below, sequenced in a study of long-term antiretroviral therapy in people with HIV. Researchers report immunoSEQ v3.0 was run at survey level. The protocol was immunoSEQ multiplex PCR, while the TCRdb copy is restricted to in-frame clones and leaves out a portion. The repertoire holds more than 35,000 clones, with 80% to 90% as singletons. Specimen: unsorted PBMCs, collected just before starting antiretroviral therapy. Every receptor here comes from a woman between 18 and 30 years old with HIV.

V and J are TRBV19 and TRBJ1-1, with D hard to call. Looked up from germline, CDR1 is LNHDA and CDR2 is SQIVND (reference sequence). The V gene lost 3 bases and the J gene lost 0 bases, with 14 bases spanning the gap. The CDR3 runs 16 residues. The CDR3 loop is CASSIIGAQMNTEAFF. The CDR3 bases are TGTGCCAGTAGTATTATTGGCGCGCAAATGAACACTGAAGCTTTCTTT.

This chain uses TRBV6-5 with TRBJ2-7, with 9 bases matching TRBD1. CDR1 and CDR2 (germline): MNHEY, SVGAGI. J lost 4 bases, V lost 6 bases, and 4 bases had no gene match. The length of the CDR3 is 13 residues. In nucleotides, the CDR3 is TGTGCCAGCAGACCGGACAGGGGTTACGAGCAGTACTTC. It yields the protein CASRPDRGYEQYF.

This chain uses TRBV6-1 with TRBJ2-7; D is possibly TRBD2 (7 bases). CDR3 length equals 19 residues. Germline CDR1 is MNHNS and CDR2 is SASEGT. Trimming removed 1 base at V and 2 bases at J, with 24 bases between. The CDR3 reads CASSEESKGRGRGTYEQYF. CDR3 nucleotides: TGTGCCAGCAGTGAAGAATCAAAAGGGCGGGGGCGCGGGACCTACGAGCAGTACTTC.

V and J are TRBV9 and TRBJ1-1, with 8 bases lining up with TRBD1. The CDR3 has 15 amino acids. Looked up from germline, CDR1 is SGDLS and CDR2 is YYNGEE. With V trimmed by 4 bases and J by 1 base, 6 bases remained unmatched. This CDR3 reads CASSTGQGGNTEAFF. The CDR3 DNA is TGTGCCAGCAGCACAGGACAGGGTGGGAACACTGAAGCTTTCTTT.

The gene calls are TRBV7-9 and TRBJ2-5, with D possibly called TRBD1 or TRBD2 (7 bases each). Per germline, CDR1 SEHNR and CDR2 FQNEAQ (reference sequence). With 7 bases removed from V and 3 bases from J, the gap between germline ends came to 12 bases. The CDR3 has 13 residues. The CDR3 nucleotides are TGTGCCAGCATCTCAGGGGGGGAAGAGACCCAGTACTTC. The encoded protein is CASISGGEETQYF.

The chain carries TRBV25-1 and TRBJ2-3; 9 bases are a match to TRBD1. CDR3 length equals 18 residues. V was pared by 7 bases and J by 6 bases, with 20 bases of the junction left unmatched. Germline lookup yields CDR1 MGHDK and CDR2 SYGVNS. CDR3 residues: CASKAGVTVQGARDTQYF. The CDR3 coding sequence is TGTGCCAGCAAAGCAGGTGTAACCGTACAGGGGGCCCGGGATACGCAGTATTTT.

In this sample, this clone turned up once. The CDR3 DNA sequence: TGTGCCAGCAGTACGCGTGGGTACCCTAGTGAGCAGTACTTC. The encoded protein is CASSTRGYPSEQYF. The chain carries TRBV27 and TRBJ2-7; no definite D call. V lost 5 bases and J 7 bases, leaving 18 bases between the germline ends. From germline, CDR1 is MNHEY and CDR2 SMNVEV (reference sequence). This CDR3 contains 14 residues.

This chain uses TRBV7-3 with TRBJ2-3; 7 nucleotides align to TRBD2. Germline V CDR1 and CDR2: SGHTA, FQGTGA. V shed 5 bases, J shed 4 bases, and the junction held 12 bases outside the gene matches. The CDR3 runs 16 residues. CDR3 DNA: TGTGCCAGCAGCGTTATAGCGGGTGGGGGGTCAGATACGCAGTATTTT. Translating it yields CASSVIAGGGSDTQYF.

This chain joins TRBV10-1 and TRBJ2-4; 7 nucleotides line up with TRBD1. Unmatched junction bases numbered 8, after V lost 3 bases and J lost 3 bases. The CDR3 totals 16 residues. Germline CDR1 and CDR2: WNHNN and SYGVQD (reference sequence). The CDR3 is CASSDSGQDGKNIQYF. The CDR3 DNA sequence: TGCGCCAGCAGTGATTCCGGACAGGATGGCAAAAACATTCAGTACTTC.

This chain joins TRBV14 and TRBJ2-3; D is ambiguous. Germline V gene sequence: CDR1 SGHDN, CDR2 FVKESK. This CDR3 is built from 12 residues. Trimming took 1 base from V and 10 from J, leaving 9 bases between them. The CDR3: CASSQARFAQYF. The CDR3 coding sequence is TGTGCCAGCAGCCAAGCCCGCTTTGCGCAGTATTTT.

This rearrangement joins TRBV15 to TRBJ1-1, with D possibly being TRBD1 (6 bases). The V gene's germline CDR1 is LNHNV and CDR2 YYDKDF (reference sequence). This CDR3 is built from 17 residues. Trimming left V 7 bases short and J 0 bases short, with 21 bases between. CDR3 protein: CATTLIGRGLMNTEAFF. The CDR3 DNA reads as TGTGCCACCACTCTAATTGGCAGGGGACTCATGAACACTGAAGCTTTCTTT.

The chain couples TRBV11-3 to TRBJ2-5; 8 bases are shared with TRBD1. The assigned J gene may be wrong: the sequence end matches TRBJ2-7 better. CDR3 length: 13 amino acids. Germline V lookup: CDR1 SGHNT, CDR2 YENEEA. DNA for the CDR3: TGTGCCAGCAGCTTCGGACAGGGCAACGAGCAGTACTTC. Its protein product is CASSFGQGNEQYF.

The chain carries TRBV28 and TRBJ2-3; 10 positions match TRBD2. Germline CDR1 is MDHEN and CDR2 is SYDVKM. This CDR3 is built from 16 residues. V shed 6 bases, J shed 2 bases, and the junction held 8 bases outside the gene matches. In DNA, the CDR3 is TGTGCCAGCAGACTGGCAGGGACTAGCGACACAGATACGCAGTATTTT. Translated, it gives CASRLAGTSDTDTQYF.

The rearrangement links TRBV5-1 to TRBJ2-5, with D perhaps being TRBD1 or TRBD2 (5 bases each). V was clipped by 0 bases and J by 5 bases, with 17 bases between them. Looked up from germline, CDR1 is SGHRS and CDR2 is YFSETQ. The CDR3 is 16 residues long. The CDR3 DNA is TGCGCCAGCAGCTTGGCTTTAGGTTCGGGGCGGGAGACCCAGTACTTC. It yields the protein CASSLALGSGRETQYF. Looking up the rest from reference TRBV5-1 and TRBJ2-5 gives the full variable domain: KAGVTQTPRYLIKTRGQQVTLSCSPISGHRSVSWYQQTPGQGLQFLFEYFSETQRNKGNFPGRFSGRQFSNSRSEMNVSTLELGDSALYLCASSLALGSGRETQYFGPGTRLLVL.

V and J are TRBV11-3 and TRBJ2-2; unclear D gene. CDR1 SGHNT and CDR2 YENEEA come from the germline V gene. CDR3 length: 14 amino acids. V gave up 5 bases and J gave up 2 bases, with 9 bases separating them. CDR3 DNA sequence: TGTGCCAGCAGCCCCCGGCGCAACACCGGGGAGCTGTTTTTT. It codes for CASSPRRNTGELFF.

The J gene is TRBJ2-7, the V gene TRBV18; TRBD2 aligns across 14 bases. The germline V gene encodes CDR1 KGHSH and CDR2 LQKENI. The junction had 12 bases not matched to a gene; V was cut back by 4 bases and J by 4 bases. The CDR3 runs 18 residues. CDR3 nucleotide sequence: TGTGCCAGCTCACGGGAGCAACAAGGGACTAGCGGGAGTTACGAGCAGTACTTC. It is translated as CASSREQQGTSGSYEQYF.

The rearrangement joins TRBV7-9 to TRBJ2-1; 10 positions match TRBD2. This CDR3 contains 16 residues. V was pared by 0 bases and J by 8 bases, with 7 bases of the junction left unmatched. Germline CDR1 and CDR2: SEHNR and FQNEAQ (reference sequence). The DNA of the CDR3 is TGTGCCAGCAGCTTAGCGGCTAGCGGGAGAAACGATGAGCAGTTCTTC. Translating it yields CASSLAASGRNDEQFF.

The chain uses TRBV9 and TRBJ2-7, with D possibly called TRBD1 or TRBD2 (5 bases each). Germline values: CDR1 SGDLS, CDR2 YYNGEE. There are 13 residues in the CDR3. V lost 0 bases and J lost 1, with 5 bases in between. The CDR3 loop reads CASSVGGSYEQYF. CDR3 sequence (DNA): TGTGCCAGCAGCGTAGGGGGGTCCTACGAGCAGTACTTC.

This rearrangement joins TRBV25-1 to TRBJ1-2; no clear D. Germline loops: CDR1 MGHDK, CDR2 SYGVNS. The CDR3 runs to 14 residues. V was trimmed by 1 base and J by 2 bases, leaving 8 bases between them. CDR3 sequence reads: CASSESARNYGYTF. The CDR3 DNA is TGTGCCAGCAGTGAATCCGCCAGGAACTATGGCTACACCTTC.

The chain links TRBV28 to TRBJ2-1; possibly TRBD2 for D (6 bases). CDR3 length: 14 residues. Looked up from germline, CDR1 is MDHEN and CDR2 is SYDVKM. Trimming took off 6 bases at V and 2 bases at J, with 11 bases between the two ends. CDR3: CASRQTSAYNEQFF. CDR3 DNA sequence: TGTGCCAGCAGGCAGACTAGTGCCTACAATGAGCAGTTCTTC.

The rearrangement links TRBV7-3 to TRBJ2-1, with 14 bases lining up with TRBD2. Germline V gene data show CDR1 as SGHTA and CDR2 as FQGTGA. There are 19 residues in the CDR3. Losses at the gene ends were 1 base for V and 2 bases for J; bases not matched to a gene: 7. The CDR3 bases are TGTGCCAGCAGCTTAATTCGGACTAGCGGGAGGAGCGCCTACAATGAGCAGTTCTTC. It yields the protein CASSLIRTSGRSAYNEQFF. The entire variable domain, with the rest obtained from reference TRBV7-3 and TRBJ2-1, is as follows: GAGVSQTPSNKVTEKGKYVELRCDPISGHTALYWYRQSLGQGPEFLIYFQGTGAADDSGLPNDRFFAVRPEGSVSTLKIQRTERGDSAVYLCASSLIRTSGRSAYNEQFFGPGTRLTVL.